This T cell receptor (beta chain) was retrieved from a study of monozygotic twins with inflammatory bowel disease. This CDR3 has 15 residues. CDR1 and CDR2 from the germline V gene are SGHRS and YFSETQ. Via template switching, UMIs carrying a 6-nucleotide sample barcode were introduced. Each CDR3 protein gets one entry in TCRdb, which reprocessed the 5' RACE reads and gives no DNA. Recorded for this sample: about 140,000 distinct CDR3 sequences. Findings of the study overall: Since immunosuppressive treatments differed, patient repertoires may have gained added variability. IBD patients displayed reduced TCRbeta diversity (inverse Simpson) when set against healthy co-twins. Subtypes among T cells remained indistinguishable.

Points on this clonotype: Antigen: not known.

The sequenced material came from blood. J is TRBJ2-2 and V is TRBV5-1; TCRdb's D call, TRBD1, is unchecked because there is no DNA. This receptor was identified in a human donor with ulcerative colitis or Crohn's disease, or a healthy co-twin of an affected twin (not recorded which). CDR3 amino acids: CASSLRTAITGELFF.